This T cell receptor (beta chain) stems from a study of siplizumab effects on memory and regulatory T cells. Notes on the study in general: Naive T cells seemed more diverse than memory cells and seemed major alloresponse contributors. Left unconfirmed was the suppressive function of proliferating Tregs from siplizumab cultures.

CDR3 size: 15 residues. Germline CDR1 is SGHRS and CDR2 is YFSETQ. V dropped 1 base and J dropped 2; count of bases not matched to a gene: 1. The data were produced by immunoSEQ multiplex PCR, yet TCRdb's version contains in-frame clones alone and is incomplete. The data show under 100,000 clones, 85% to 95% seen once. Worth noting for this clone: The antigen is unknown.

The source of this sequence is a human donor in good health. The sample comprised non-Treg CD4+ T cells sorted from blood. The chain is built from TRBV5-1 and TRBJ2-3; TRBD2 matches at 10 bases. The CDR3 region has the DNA TGCGCCAGCAGCTTGACTAGCGGGACCACAGATACGCAGTATTTT. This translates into CASSLTSGTTDTQYF.